This entry features one T cell receptor beta chain sequence. What it recognizes is unknown. The entry originates in a study of T cell responses to AZD1222 COVID-19 vaccine. Study outcomes and limitations: Clonal diversity was possibly underestimated, and the donors were mostly white British, with more females. Two AZD1222 doses significantly raised spike-specific TCR breadth and depth over controls.

From germline, CDR1 is SGHRS and CDR2 YFSETQ. Trimming left V 0 bases short and J 7 bases short, with 10 bases between. This CDR3 is built from 14 residues. The assay was immunoSEQ multiplex PCR, and TCRdb's table has in-frame clones only and misses some. The data contain approximately 60,000 clones, about 86% of them seen just once; the ten biggest clones take up 6.9%. The rearrangement joins TRBV5-1 to TRBJ2-2; maybe TRBD1 (5 bases). The receptor's source is an adult who received the AZD1222 COVID-19 vaccine. Sequencing was performed on peripheral blood, taken 28 days after the second AZD1222 dose. The CDR3 DNA reads as TGCGCCAGCAGCTTGGTGGGGCTGATCGGGGAGCTGTTTTTT. As protein: CASSLVGLIGELFF. The full variable domain, rest sourced from reference TRBV5-1 and TRBJ2-2, is KAGVTQTPRYLIKTRGQQVTLSCSPISGHRSVSWYQQTPGQGLQFLFEYFSETQRNKGNFPGRFSGRQFSNSRSEMNVSTLELGDSALYLCASSLVGLIGELFFGEGSRLTVL.